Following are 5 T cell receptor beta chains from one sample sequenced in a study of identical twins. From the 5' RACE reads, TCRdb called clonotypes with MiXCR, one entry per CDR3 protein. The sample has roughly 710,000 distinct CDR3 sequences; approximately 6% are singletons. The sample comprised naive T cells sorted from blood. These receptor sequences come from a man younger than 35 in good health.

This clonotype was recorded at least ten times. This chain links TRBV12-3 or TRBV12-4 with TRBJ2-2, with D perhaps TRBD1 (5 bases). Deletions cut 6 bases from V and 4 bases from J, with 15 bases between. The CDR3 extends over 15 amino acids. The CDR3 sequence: CASSPGSPSTGELFF. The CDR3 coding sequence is TGTGCCAGCAGCCCAGGGTCCCCGAGCACCGGGGAGCTGTTTTTT.

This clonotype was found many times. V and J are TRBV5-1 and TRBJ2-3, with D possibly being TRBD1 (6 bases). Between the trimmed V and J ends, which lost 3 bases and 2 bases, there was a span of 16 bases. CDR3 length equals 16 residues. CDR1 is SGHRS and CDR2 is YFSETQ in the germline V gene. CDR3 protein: CASSSRSGDNTDTQYF. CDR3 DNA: TGCGCCAGCAGCTCCCGCAGTGGGGACAACACAGATACGCAGTATTTT. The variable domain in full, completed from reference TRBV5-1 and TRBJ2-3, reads KAGVTQTPRYLIKTRGQQVTLSCSPISGHRSVSWYQQTPGQGLQFLFEYFSETQRNKGNFPGRFSGRQFSNSRSEMNVSTLELGDSALYLCASSSRSGDNTDTQYFGPGTRLTVL.

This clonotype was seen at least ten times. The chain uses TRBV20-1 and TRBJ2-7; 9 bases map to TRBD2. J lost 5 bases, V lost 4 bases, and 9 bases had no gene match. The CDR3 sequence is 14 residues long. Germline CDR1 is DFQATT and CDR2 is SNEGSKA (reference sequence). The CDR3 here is CSATTAGGPDEQYV. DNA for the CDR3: TGCAGTGCTACCACGGCGGGAGGGCCCGACGAGCAGTACGTC.

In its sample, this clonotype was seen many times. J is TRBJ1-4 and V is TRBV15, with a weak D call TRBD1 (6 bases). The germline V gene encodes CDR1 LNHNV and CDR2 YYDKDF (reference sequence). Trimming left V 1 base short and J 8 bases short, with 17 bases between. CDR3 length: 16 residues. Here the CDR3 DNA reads TGTGCCACCAGCAGAGCTGGTAACAGGGTGGGCGAAAAACTGTTTTTT. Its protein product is CATSRAGNRVGEKLFF.

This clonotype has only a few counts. Here the CDR3 reads CASSLGGLAGFSYEQYV. CDR3 sequence (DNA): TGTGCCAGCAGCTTAGGAGGACTAGCGGGATTCTCCTACGAGCAGTACGTC. The chain couples TRBV7-9 to TRBJ2-7, with 12 bases aligning to TRBD2. CDR1 and CDR2 (germline): SEHNR, FQNEAQ (reference sequence). This CDR3 region has 17 residues. V was pared by 1 base and J by 0 bases, with 4 bases of the junction left unmatched.